This T cell receptor (beta chain) comes out of a study of blood T cell repertoires in COVID-19. Authors' analysis steps: Reference gene primer amplification gave nucleated cell count estimates. Assay: immunoSEQ multiplex PCR; the TCRdb copy retains only in-frame clones and omits some. The DNA gave D and trimming, while V, J and clone size come from that table. The sample yields 200,000 to 250,000 clones, about 87% seen once. CDR3 length equals 13 residues. Germline V gene data show CDR1 as MDHEN and CDR2 as SYDVKM. Between the trimmed V and J ends, which lost 2 bases and 4 bases, there was a span of 9 bases. The participants were between about 18 and 100 years old and came from roughly 25 US areas.

The clonotype was recovered from a young woman who had been exposed to COVID-19. The genes are TRBV28 and TRBJ2-7, with D perhaps TRBD1 (5 bases). The sequencing sample was made of PBMCs or T cells enriched from blood (not recorded which). The CDR3 bases are TGTGCCAGCAGTTTAGCAGGGCTGTACGAGCAGTACTTC. Translated, it gives CASSLAGLYEQYF. The full variable domain, completed using reference TRBV28 and TRBJ2-7, is DVKVTQSSRYLVKRTGEKVFLECVQDMDHENMFWYRQDPGLGLRLIYFSYDVKMKEKGDIPEGYSVSREKKERFSLILESASTNQTSMYLCASSLAGLYEQYFGPGTRLTVT.